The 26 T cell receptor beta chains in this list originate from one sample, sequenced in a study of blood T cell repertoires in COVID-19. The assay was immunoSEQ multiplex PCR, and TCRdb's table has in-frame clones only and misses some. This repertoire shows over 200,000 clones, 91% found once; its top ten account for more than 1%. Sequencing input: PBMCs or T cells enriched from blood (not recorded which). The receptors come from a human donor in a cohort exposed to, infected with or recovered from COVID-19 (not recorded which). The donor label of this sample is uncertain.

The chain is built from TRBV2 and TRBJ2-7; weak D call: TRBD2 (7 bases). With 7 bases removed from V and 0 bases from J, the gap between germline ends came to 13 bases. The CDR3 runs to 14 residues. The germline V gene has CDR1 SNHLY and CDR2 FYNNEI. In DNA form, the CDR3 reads TGTGCCAGCAAGGAGGGGGGGAACTCCTACGAGCAGTACTTC. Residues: CASKEGGNSYEQYF.

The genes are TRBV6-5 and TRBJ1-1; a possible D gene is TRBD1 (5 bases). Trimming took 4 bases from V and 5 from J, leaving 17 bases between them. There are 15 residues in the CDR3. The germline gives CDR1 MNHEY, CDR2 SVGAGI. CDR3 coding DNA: TGTGCCAGCAGTTCGTGGTTAGGGGAAGTAACTGAAGCTTTCTTT. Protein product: CASSSWLGEVTEAFF.

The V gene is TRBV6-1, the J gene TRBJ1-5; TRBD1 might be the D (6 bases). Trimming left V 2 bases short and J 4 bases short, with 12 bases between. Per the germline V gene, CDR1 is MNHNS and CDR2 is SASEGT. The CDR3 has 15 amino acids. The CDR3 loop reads CASSEPGGLNQPQHF. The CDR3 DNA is TGTGCCAGCAGTGAACCGGGGGGCTTAAATCAGCCCCAGCATTTT.

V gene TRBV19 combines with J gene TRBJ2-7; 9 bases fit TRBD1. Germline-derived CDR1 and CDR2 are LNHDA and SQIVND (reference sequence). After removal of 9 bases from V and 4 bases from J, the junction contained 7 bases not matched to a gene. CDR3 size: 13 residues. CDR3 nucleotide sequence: TGTGCCAGCCGACGGGACAGGGCGTACGAGCAGTACTTC. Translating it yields CASRRDRAYEQYF.

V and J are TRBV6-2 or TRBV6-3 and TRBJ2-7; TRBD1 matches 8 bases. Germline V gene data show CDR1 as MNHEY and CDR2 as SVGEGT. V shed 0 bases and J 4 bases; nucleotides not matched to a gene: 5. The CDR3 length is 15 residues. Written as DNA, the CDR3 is TGTGCCAGCAGTTACTCCCCGGGACAGGTTTACGAGCAGTACTTC. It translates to CASSYSPGQVYEQYF.

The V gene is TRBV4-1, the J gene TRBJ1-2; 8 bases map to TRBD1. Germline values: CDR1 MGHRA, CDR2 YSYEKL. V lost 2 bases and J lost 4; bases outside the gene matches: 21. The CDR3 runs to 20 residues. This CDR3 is CASSQITSRTGLFVSYGYTF. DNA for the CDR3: TGCGCCAGCAGCCAAATAACGTCTCGGACAGGGTTGTTCGTTAGCTATGGCTACACCTTC.

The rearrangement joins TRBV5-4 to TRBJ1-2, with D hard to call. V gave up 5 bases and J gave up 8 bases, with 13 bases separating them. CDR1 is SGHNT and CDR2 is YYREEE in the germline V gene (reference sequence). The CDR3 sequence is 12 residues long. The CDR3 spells CASRSMTGGYTF. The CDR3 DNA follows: TGTGCCAGCAGGTCCATGACTGGCGGCTACACCTTC.

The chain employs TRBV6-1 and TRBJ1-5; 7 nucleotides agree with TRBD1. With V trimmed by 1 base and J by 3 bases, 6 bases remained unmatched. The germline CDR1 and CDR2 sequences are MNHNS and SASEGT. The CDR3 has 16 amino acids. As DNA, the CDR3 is TGTGCCAGCAGTGAAGGTTGGGACAGACCCAATCAGCCCCAGCATTTT. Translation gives CASSEGWDRPNQPQHF.

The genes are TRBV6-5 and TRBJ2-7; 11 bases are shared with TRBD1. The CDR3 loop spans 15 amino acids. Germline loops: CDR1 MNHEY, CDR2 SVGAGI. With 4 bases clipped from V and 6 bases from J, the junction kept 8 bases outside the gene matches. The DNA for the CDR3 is TGTGCCAGCAGTTCTCCGGGACAGGGGGGAGGCGAGCAGTACTTC. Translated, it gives CASSSPGQGGGEQYF.

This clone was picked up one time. The CDR3 protein is CASSLVPRGGYNEQFF. In DNA form, the CDR3 reads TGCGCCAGCAGCTTGGTCCCGCGGGGGGGCTACAATGAGCAGTTCTTC. The chain joins TRBV5-1 to TRBJ2-1; 9 positions match TRBD2. J lost 3 bases, V lost 0 bases, and 4 bases had no gene match. Germline V gene lookup returns CDR1 SGHRS and CDR2 YFSETQ. The CDR3 consists of 16 residues.

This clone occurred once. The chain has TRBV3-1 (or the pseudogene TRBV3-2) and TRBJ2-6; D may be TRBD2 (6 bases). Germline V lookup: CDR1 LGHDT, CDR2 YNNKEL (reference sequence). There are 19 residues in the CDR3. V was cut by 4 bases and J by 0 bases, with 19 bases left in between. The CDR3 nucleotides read TGTGCCAGCAGCCCGAAACAGCGGGCGGAGATCTCTGGGGCCAACGTCCTGACTTTC. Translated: CASSPKQRAEISGANVLTF.

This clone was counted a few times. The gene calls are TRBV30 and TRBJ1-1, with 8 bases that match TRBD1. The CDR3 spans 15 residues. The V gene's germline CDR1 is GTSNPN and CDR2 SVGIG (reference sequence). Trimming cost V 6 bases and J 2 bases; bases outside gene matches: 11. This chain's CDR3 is CACRDRKTLNTEAFF. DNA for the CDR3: TGTGCCTGCCGGGACAGGAAAACTCTTAACACTGAAGCTTTCTTT.

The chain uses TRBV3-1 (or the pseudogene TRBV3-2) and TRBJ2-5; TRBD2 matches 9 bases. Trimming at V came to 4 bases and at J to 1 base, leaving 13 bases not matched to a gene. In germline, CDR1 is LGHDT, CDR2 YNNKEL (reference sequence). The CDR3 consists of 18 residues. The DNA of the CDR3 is TGTGCCAGCAGCCCCCCAGCTGGGCTAGCGGGGAGCCAAGAGACCCAGTACTTC. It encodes CASSPPAGLAGSQETQYF.

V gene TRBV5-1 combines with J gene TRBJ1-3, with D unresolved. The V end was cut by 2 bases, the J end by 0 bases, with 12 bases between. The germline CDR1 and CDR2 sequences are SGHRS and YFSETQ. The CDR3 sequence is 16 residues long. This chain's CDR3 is CASSLGRGSSGNTIYF. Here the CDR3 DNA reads TGCGCCAGCAGCTTAGGCCGCGGAAGCTCTGGAAACACCATATATTTT. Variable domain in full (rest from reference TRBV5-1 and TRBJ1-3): KAGVTQTPRYLIKTRGQQVTLSCSPISGHRSVSWYQQTPGQGLQFLFEYFSETQRNKGNFPGRFSGRQFSNSRSEMNVSTLELGDSALYLCASSLGRGSSGNTIYFGEGSWLTVV.

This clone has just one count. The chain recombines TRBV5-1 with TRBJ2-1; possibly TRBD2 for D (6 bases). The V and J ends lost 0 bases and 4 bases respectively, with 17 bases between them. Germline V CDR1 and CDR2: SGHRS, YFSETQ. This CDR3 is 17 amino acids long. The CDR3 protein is CASSLAPERGLYNEQFF. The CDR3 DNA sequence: TGCGCCAGCAGCTTGGCCCCAGAAAGGGGACTTTACAATGAGCAGTTCTTC.

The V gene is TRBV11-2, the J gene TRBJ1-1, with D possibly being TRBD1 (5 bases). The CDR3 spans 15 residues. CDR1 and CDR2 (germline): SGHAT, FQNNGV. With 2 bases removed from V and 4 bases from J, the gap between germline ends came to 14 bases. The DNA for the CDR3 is TGTGCCAGCAGCTTAAGTAAGGGTGACAGCACTGAAGCTTTCTTT. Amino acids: CASSLSKGDSTEAFF.

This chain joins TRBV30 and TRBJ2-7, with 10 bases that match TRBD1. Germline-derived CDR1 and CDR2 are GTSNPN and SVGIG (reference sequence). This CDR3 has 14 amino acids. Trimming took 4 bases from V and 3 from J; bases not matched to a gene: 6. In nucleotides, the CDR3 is TGTGCCTGGACGCCGGGACAGGGGATCTACGAGCAGTACTTC. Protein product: CAWTPGQGIYEQYF.

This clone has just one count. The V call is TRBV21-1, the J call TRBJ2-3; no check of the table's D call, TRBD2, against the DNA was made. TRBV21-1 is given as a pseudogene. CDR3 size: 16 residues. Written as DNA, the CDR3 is TGTGCCAGCAGCAAAGAGGGGCCGGGGGGCACAGATACGCAGTATTTT. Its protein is CASSKEGPGGTDTQYF.

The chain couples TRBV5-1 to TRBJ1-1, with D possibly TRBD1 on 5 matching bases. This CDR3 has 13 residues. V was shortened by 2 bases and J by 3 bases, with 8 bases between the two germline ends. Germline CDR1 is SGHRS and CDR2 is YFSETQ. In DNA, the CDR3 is TGCGCCAGCAGCTTAGGGGAGGACACTGAAGCTTTCTTT. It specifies CASSLGEDTEAFF.

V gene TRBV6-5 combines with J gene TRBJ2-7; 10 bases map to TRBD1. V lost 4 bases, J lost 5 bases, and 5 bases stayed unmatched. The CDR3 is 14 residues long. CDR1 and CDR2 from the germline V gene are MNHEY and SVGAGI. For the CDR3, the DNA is TGTGCCAGCAGTTTGGGGGGACAGGGGAACGAGCAGTACTTC. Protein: CASSLGGQGNEQYF.

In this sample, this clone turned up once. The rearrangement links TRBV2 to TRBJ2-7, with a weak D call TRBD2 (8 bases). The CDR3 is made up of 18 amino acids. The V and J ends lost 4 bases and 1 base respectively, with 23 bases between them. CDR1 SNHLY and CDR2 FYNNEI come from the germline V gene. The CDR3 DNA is TGTGCCAGCAGTGTAGGTCCCGGGAGGGGGCTTTTATCCTACGAGCAGTACTTC. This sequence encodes CASSVGPGRGLLSYEQYF.

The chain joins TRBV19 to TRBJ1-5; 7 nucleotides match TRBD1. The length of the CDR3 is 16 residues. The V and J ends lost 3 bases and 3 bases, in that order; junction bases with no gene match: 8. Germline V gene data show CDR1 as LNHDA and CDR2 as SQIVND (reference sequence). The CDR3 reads CASSIADREINQPQHF. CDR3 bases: TGTGCCAGTAGTATCGCCGACAGGGAGATCAATCAGCCCCAGCATTTT.

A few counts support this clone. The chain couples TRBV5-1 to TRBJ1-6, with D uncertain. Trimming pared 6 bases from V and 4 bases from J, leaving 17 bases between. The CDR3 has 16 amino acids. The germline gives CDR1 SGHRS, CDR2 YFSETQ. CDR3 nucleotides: TGCGCCAGCAAGGTGGCATTCAGAGGGTATAATTCACCCCTCCACTTT. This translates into CASKVAFRGYNSPLHF. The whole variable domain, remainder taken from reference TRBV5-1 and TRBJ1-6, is KAGVTQTPRYLIKTRGQQVTLSCSPISGHRSVSWYQQTPGQGLQFLFEYFSETQRNKGNFPGRFSGRQFSNSRSEMNVSTLELGDSALYLCASKVAFRGYNSPLHFGNGTRLTVT.

This CDR3 is CAAEGPRNTGELFF. DNA of the CDR3: TGTGCCGCAGAGGGCCCCCGGAACACCGGGGAGCTGTTTTTT. The chain couples TRBV24-1 to TRBJ2-2, with a tentative D call TRBD2 (5 bases). The CDR3 covers 14 residues. Per germline, CDR1 KGHDR and CDR2 SFDVKD. Trimming stripped 12 bases from V and 1 base from J, with 14 bases between.

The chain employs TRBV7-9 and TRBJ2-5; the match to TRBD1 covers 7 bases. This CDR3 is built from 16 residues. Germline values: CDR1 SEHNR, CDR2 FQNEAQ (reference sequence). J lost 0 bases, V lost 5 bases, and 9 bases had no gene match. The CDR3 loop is CASSVVRGQDQETQYF. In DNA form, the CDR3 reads TGTGCCAGCAGCGTTGTAAGGGGGCAGGACCAAGAGACCCAGTACTTC.

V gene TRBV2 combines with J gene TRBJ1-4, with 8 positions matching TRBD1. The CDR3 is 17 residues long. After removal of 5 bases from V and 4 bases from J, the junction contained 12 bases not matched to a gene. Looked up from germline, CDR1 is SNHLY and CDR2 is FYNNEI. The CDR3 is CASSPPGQALFNEKLFF. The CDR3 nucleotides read TGTGCCAGCAGTCCCCCGGGACAGGCCCTATTTAATGAAAAACTGTTTTTT.